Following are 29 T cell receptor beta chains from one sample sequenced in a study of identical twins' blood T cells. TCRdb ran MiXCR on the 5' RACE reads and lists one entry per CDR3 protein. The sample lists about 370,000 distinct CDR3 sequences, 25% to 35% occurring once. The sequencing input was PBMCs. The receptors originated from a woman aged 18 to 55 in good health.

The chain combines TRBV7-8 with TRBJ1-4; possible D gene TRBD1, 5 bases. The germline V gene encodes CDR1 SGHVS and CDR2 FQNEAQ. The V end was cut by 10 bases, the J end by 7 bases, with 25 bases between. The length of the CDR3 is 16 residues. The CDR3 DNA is TGTGCCACCAGGGTTGGGACTTCGGGCTCGAGTGAAAAACTGTTTTTT. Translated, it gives CATRVGTSGSSEKLFF.

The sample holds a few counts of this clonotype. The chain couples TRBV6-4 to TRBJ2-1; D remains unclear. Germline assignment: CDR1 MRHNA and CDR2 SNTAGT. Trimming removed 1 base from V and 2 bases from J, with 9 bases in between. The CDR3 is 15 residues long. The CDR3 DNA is TGTGCCAGCAGTGACTTTCGGTGGACCTACAATGAGCAGTTCTTC. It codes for CASSDFRWTYNEQFF.

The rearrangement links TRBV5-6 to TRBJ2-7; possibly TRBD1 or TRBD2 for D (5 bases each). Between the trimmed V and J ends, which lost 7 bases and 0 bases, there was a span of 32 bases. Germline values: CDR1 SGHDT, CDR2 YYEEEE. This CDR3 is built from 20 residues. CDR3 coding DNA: TGTGCCAGCCTGCGTGATCAGCACCACCGGGACCCACAACCCTCCTACGAGCAGTACTTC. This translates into CASLRDQHHRDPQPSYEQYF.

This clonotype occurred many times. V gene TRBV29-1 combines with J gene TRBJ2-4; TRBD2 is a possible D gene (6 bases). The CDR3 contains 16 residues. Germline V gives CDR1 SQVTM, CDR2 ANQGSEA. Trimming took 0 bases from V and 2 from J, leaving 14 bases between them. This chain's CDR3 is CSVEDPASAPKNIQYF. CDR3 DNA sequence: TGCAGCGTTGAAGATCCGGCTAGCGCACCCAAAAACATTCAGTACTTC. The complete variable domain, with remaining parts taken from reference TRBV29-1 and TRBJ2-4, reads SAVISQKPSRDICQRGTSLTIQCQVDSQVTMMFWYRQQPGQSLTLIATANQGSEATYESGFVIDKFPISRPNLTFSTLTVSNMSPEDSSIYLCSVEDPASAPKNIQYFGAGTRLSVL.

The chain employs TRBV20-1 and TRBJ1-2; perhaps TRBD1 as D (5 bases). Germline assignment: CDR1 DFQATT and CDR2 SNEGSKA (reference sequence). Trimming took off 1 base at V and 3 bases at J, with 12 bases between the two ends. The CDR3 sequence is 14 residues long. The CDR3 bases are TGCAGTGCTAGAGGAGACCAGGGCTACTATGGCTACACCTTC. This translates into CSARGDQGYYGYTF.

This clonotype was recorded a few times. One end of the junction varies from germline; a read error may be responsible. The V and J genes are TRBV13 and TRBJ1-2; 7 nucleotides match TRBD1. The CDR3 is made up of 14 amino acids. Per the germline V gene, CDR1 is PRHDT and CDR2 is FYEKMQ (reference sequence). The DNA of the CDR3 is TGTGCCAGCAGCATAGGACAGGCACACTATGGCTACACCTTC. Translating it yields CASSIGQAHYGYTF.

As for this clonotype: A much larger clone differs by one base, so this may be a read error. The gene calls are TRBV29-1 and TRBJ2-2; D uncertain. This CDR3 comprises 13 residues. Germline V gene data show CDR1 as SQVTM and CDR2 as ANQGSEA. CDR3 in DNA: TGCAGCGTTGTCTCACGGTCCACCGAGGAGCTGTTTTTT. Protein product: CSVVSRSTEELFF.

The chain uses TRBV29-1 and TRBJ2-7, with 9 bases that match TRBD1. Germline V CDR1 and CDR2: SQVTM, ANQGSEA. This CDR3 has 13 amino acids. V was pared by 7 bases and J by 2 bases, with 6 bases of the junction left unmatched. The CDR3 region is CSGTGGSAYEQYF. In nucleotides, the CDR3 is TGCAGCGGCACAGGGGGCTCGGCCTACGAGCAGTACTTC.

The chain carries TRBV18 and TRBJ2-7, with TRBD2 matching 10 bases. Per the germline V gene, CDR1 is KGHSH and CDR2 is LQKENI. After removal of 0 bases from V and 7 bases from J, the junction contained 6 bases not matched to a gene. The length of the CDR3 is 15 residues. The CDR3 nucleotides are TGTGCCAGCTCACCACCGGCTAGCGGGAGTTGGGAGCAGTACTTC. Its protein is CASSPPASGSWEQYF.

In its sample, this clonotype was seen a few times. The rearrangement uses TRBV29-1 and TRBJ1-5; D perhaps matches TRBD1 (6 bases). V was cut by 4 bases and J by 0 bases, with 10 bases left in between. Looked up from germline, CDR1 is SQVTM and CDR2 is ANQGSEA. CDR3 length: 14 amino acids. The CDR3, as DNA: TGCAGCGTTGCCAGGGGATATAGCAATCAGCCCCAGCATTTT. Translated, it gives CSVARGYSNQPQHF.

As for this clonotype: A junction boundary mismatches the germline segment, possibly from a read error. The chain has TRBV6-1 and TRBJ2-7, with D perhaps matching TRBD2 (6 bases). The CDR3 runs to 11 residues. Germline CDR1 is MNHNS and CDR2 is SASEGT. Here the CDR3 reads CASRRAYEQYF. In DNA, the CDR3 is TGCGCCAGCAGGAGGGCCTACGAGCAGTACTTC.

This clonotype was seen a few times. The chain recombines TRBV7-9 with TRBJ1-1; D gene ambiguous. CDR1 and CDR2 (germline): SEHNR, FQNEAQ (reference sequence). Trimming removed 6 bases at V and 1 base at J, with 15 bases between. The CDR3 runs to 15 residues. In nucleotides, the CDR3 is TGTGCCAGCAGTTCTCATGGGAGTCGGAACACTGAAGCTTTCTTT. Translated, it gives CASSSHGSRNTEAFF.

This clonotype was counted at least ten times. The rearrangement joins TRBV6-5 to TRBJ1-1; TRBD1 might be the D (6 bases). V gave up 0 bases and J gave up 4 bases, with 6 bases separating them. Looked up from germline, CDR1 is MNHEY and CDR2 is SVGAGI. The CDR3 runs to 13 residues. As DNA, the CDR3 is TGTGCCAGCAGTTACTCAGGGGGCACTGAAGCTTTCTTT. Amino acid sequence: CASSYSGGTEAFF.

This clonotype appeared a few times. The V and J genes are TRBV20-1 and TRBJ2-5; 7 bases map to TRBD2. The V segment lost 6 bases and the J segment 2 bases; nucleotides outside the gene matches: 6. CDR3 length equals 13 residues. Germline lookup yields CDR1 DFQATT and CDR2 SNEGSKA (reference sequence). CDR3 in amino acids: CSAARLAQETQYF. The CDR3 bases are TGCAGTGCGGCCCGACTAGCACAAGAGACCCAGTACTTC.

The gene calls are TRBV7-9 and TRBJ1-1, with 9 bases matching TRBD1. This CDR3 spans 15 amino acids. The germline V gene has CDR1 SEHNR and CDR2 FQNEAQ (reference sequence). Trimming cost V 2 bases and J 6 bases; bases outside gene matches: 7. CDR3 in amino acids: CASSLRGQGGAEAFF. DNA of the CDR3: TGTGCCAGCAGCTTACGGGGACAGGGAGGCGCTGAAGCTTTCTTT.

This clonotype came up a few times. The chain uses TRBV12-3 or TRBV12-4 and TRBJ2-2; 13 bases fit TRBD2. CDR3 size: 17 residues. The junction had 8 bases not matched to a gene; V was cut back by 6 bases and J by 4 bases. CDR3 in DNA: TGTGCCAGCAGCCCGACTAGCGGGAGGCGGGGCACCGGGGAGCTGTTTTTT. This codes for CASSPTSGRRGTGELFF.

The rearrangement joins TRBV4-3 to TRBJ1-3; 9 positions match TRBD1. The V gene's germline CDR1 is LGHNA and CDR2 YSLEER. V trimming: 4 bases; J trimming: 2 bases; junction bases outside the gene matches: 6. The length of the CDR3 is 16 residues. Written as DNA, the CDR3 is TGCGCCAGCAGCCTCTCCGGGACAGGGACTGGAAACACCATATATTTT. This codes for CASSLSGTGTGNTIYF.

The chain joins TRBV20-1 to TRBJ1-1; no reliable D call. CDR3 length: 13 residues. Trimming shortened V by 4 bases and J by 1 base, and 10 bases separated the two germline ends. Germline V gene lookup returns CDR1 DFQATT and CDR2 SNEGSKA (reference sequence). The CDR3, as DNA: TGCAGTGCTACCACCCGGGCGAACACTGAAGCTTTCTTT. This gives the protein CSATTRANTEAFF.

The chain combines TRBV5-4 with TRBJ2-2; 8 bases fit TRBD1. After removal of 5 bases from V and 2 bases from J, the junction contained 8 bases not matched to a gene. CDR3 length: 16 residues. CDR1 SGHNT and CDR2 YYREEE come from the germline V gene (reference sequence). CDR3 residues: CASSALTGDNTGELFF. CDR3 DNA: TGTGCCAGCAGTGCTTTGACAGGGGACAACACCGGGGAGCTGTTTTTT.

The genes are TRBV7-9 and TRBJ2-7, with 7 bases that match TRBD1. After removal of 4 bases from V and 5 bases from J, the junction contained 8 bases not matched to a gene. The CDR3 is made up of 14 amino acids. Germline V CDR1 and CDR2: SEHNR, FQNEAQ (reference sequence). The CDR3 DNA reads TGTGCCAGCAGCTCCGGGACAGCCTACCACGAGCAGTACTTC. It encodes CASSSGTAYHEQYF. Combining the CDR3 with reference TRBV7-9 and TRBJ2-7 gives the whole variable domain DTGVSQNPRHKITKRGQNVTFRCDPISEHNRLYWYRQTLGQGPEFLTYFQNEAQLEKSRLLSDRFSAERPKGSFSTLEIQRTEQGDSAMYLCASSSGTAYHEQYFGPGTRLTVT.

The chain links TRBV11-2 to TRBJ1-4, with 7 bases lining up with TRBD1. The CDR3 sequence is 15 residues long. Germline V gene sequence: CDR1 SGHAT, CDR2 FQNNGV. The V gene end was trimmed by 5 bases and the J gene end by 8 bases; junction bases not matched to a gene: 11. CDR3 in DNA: TGTGCCAGCAGCCCCACAGGGGTGGTGGGCGAAAAACTGTTTTTT. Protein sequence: CASSPTGVVGEKLFF.

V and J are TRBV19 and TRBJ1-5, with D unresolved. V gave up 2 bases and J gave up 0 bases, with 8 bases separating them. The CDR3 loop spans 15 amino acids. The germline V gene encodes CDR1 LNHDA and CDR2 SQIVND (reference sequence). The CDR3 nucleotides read TGTGCCAGTAGTATAAGAGTTGGTAGCAATCAGCCCCAGCATTTT. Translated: CASSIRVGSNQPQHF.

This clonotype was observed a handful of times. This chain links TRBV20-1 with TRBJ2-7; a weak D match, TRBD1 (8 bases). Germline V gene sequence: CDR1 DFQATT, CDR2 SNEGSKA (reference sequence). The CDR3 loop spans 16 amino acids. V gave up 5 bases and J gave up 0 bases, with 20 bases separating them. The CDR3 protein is CSAGRDYRGSSYEQYF. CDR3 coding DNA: TGCAGTGCTGGGAGGGACTACAGGGGGAGCTCCTACGAGCAGTACTTC.

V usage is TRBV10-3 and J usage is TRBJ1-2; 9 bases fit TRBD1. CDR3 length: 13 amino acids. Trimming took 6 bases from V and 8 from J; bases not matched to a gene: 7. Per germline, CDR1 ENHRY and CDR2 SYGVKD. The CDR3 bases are TGTGCCATCAGGGAACAGGGGGCCCCCGGCTACACCTTC. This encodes CAIREQGAPGYTF.

The CDR3 loop is CASSFGVYNSPLHF. Here the CDR3 DNA reads TGCGCCAGCAGCTTCGGGGTCTATAATTCACCCCTCCACTTT. This sequence joins TRBV5-1 and TRBJ1-6; D is unclear. The CDR3 spans 14 residues. Trimming removed 2 bases from V and 3 bases from J, with 6 bases in between. CDR1 and CDR2 (germline): SGHRS, YFSETQ.

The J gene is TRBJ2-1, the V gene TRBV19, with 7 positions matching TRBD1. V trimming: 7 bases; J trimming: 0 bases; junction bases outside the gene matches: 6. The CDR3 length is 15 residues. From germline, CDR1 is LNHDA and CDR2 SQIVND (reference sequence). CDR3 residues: CASNQQGSSYNEQFF. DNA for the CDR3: TGTGCCAGTAACCAACAGGGGAGCTCCTACAATGAGCAGTTCTTC.

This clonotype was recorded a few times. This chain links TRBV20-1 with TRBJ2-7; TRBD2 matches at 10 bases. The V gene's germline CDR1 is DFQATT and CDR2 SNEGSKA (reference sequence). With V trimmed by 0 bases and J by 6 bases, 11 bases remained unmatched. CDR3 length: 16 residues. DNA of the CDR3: TGCAGTGCTAGAGATACTAGCGGGGCCCTATTGGGCGAGCAGTACTTC. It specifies CSARDTSGALLGEQYF.

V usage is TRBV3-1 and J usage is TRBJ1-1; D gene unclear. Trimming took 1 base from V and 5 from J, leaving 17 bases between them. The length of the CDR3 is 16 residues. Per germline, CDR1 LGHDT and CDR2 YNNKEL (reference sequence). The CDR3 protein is CASSQVYSRIRTEAFF. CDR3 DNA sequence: TGTGCCAGCAGCCAAGTGTACAGTAGGATCAGGACTGAAGCTTTCTTT. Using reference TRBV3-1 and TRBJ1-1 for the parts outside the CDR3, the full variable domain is DTAVSQTPKYLVTQMGNDKSIKCEQNLGHDTMYWYKQDSKKFLKIMFSYNNKELIINETVPNRFSPKSPDKAHLNLHINSLELGDSAVYFCASSQVYSRIRTEAFFGQGTRLTVV.

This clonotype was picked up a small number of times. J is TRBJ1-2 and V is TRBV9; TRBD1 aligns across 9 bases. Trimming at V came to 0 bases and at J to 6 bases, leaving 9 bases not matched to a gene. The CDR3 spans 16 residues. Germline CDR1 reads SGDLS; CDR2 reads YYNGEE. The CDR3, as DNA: TGTGCCAGCAGCGTAGGACGTGGTACAGGGGGCGATGGCTACACCTTC. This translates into CASSVGRGTGGDGYTF.